These T cell receptor beta chains were read from a single sample in a study of PD-1 blockade in classical Hodgkin lymphoma. The table came from immunoSEQ multiplex PCR; TCRdb's copy has only in-frame clones and leaves some out. The repertoire consists of about 25,000 clones, with approximately 90% occurring once and the leading ten covering about 2.7%. The sample in question was peripheral blood mononuclear cells (PBMCs), obtained at baseline. All receptors come from a human donor with classical Hodgkin lymphoma. Both conserved end residues are part of each CDR3. A D gene is named only where the DNA matches it firmly. Not every row has a clone size; where given, it reads once, few, many or a size class.

TRBV12-5	TRBJ1-1	16	TRBD1	-	CASGLVLGQGGTEAFF
TRBV5-1	TRBJ2-5	12	-	-	CASSVGLETQYF
TRBV6-4	TRBJ1-5	12	-	few	CASNRGDQPQHF
TRBV9	TRBJ2-5	14	TRBD2	-	CASNGGGAQETQYF
TRBV6-6	TRBJ2-7	15	TRBD1	-	CASLRLGQGAREQYF
TRBV5-1	TRBJ2-4	14	-	-	CASSLLSRENIQYF
TRBV9	TRBJ2-7	13	TRBD1	-	CASSETGSSEQYF
TRBV7-9	TRBJ2-5	11	-	-	CASSPLETQYF
TRBV19	TRBJ1-4	16	-	-	CASIPPQRAHPEKLFF
TRBV11-2	TRBJ2-1	14	TRBD2	-	CASSLGRGGHEQFF
TRBV6-6	TRBJ1-5	15	-	few	CASRGPGHPNQPQHF
TRBV7-8	TRBJ1-4	15	-	-	CASSKGGGEDEKLFF
TRBV19	TRBJ1-1	19	-	-	CASSMVLERLIRVNTEAFF
TRBV19	TRBJ2-1	14	-	-	CASSLSVSYNEQFF
TRBV6-5	TRBJ1-4	15	TRBD1	-	CASSSQGAGGEKLFF
TRBV5-3	TRBJ2-7	12	-	-	CASSSAAYEQYF